The 9 T cell receptor beta chains given below trace back to one sample, sequenced in a study of regulatory T cells in long-lasting Graves disease. Time point reported: persistent/refractory GD, antithyroid drugs over 5 years with positive TRAb. PBMCs were the source of the RNA used for TCR sequencing. Construction of the TCR beta libraries employed iRepertoire HTBI primers in conjunction with Arm-PCR of CDR3 regions. TCRdb ran MiXCR on the multiplex PCR reads and lists one entry per CDR3 protein. The table has some 420,000 distinct CDR3 sequences, roughly 22% seen once. The sample consisted of peripheral blood mononuclear cells (PBMCs), taken when the disease was refractory, from a patient treated with antithyroid drugs. The source is a female donor with Graves disease.

The chain carries TRBV11-1 and TRBJ2-3, with TRBD2 matching 11 bases. Germline CDR1 reads SGHAT; CDR2 reads FQDESV (reference sequence). The CDR3 sequence is 16 residues long. V was pared by 5 bases and J by 5 bases, with 9 bases of the junction left unmatched. CDR3 sequence (DNA): TGTGCCAGCAGCCCCATAGCGGGGGGGCCTAGAGATACGCAGTATTTT. This gives the protein CASSPIAGGPRDTQYF.

This clonotype has more than one count but fewer than ten. V and J are TRBV11-2 and TRBJ1-3; 7 bases agree with TRBD1. The germline gives CDR1 SGHAT, CDR2 FQNNGV. The CDR3 has 17 residues. V shed 4 bases and J 0 bases; nucleotides not matched to a gene: 9. CDR3 nucleotide sequence: TGTGCCAGCAGCTCGACAGGGACTGGACTCTCTGGAAACACCATATATTTT. Protein product: CASSSTGTGLSGNTIYF.

Note on this clonotype: This may stem from a read error, because a much larger clone lies one nucleotide away. The chain is built from TRBV6-2 or TRBV6-3 and TRBJ2-7, with D unclear. Germline lookup yields CDR1 MNHEY and CDR2 SVGEGT. This CDR3 has 16 residues. The CDR3 nucleotides read TGTGCCGGCAGTGTAAGCAGAGACTTTAGGTCCTACGAGCAGTACTTC. Amino acid sequence: CAGSVSRDFRSYEQYF.

This clonotype has a handful of counts. The chain employs TRBV13 and TRBJ1-4; D not resolved. V lost 5 bases and J 0 bases, leaving 13 bases between the germline ends. CDR1 and CDR2 from the germline V gene are PRHDT and FYEKMQ (reference sequence). This CDR3 has 16 amino acids. The chain's CDR3 is CASSREDEATNEKLFF. The CDR3 bases are TGTGCCAGCAGCCGGGAGGACGAGGCAACTAATGAAAAACTGTTTTTT.

This clonotype was seen only a few times. V usage is TRBV20-1 and J usage is TRBJ2-7, with TRBD2 identical over 12 bases. V was clipped by 5 bases and J by 3 bases; unmatched bases: 5. Germline V gene sequence: CDR1 DFQATT, CDR2 SNEGSKA (reference sequence). This CDR3 region has 14 residues. The CDR3 protein is CSALLAGGHYEQYF. The CDR3 bases are TGCAGTGCTCTACTAGCGGGGGGCCACTACGAGCAGTACTTC.

This clonotype has only a few counts. V and J are TRBV20-1 and TRBJ1-3, with D possibly matching TRBD1 (5 bases). The CDR3 is 14 amino acids. Per germline, CDR1 DFQATT and CDR2 SNEGSKA (reference sequence). V was shortened by 0 bases and J by 8 bases, with 14 bases between the two germline ends. This CDR3 is CSARDRARVDTIYF. CDR3 sequence (DNA): TGCAGTGCTAGAGATAGGGCCAGGGTGGACACCATATATTTT.

This clonotype was recorded many times. CDR3 DNA sequence: TGTGCCAGCAGTTCGTACGGGACAGCGCACTCTGGGGCCAACGTCCTGACTTTC. This encodes CASSSYGTAHSGANVLTF. The gene calls are TRBV6-2 or TRBV6-3 and TRBJ2-6, with 7 nucleotides matching TRBD1. V trimming: 4 bases; J trimming: 0 bases; junction bases outside the gene matches: 9. Germline V lookup: CDR1 MNHEY, CDR2 SVGEGT. CDR3 length: 18 residues.

This clonotype was seen a few times. The rearrangement uses TRBV4-3 and TRBJ1-6, with 8 positions matching TRBD1. Germline assignment: CDR1 LGHNA and CDR2 YSLEER. The CDR3 loop spans 16 amino acids. V dropped 1 base and J dropped 7; count of bases not matched to a gene: 6. The CDR3 bases are TGCGCCAGCAGCCAAGGCCGGACAGGGAGCAATTCACCCCTCCACTTT. Amino acid sequence: CASSQGRTGSNSPLHF.

CDR3 amino acids: CASNQGDTQYF. The CDR3 region has the DNA TGTGCCAGCAACCAAGGGGATACGCAGTATTTT. The chain employs TRBV6-1 and TRBJ2-3, with D uncertain. This CDR3 spans 11 amino acids. Germline V gene sequence: CDR1 MNHNS, CDR2 SASEGT. V lost 7 bases and J 6 bases, leaving 8 bases between the germline ends.